This T cell receptor beta chain came from a study of cytomegalovirus exposure and HLA in healthy donors. The PCR ran on 60 Vbeta and 13 Jbeta primers. Using immunoSEQ multiplex PCR, the repertoire was profiled, and TCRdb retains in-frame clones only, with some absent. The sample includes under 200,000 clones, 81% of them seen just once. General study points: Most likely, a cluster of highly shared sequence variants arose as a sequencing artifact. Previous analysis showed most TCR beta V segments were productive about 90% or about 30% of the time. At a 0.05 false discovery rate, a later analysis found about 17,000 TCR beta sequences to be associated with HLA alleles. Analysis was carried out at a later point, and it linked a missense DCLRE1C variant to TCR beta V- and J-gene trimming.

After removal of 5 bases from V and 6 bases from J, the junction contained 4 bases not matched to a gene. Per the germline V gene, CDR1 is MNHEY and CDR2 is SVGAGI. This CDR3 spans 14 amino acids. Concerning this clone itself: Its target is unknown.

The gene calls are TRBV6-5 and TRBJ1-6; 7 bases fit TRBD1. Sequencing input: PBMCs. This receptor was identified in a man between 35 and 55 years old in good health and CMV-seropositive. In DNA form, the CDR3 reads TGTGCCAGCAGTCGACAGGGAGGTAATTCACCCCTCCACTTT. Translation gives CASSRQGGNSPLHF.